This T cell receptor beta chain is drawn from a study of multiple sclerosis patients with progressive multifocal leukoencephalopathy. As for time point: time of PML onset. V dropped 5 bases and J dropped 11; count of bases not matched to a gene: 6. This CDR3 has 12 amino acids. The germline gives CDR1 SGHTA, CDR2 FQGNSA. The assay was run at survey level. Libraries were prepared by immunoSEQ multiplex PCR; TCRdb keeps only in-frame clonotypes and omits some of them. This sample has approximately 29,000 clones, with more than 70% found just once. This clonotype originated in a woman in her twenties or thirties with progressive multifocal leukoencephalopathy. V is TRBV7-2 and J is TRBJ2-1; 7 bases line up with TRBD2. The starting material was PBMCs, obtained from a patient treated with natalizumab. CDR3 nucleotide sequence: TGTGCCAGCAGCCCCCCGGGGGGAAAGCAGTTCTTC. As protein: CASSPPGGKQFF.